What follows describes a single T cell receptor beta chain. This sample is part of a study of blood T cell repertoires in COVID-19. The overall study: The United States, Italy and Spain supplied acute and convalescent COVID-19 samples.

Germline CDR1 SGHVS, CDR2 FNYEAQ. The CDR3 contains 16 residues. The V and J ends lost 10 bases and 5 bases, in that order; junction bases with no gene match: 17. The repertoire was sequenced with immunoSEQ multiplex PCR; TCRdb's copy has only in-frame clones and lacks some. Of more than 200,000 clones in the sample, 75% to 90% are singletons; the top ten hold about 2%. The receptor was isolated from a man aged 30 to 45 with active or convalescent COVID-19. The sequenced sample consisted of peripheral blood. The chain recombines TRBV7-6 with TRBJ1-1, with 9 bases identical to TRBD1. CDR3 coding DNA: TGTGCCATTACGCAAATGCACAGGGGGCTGTGGACTGAAGCTTTCTTT. Amino acids: CAITQMHRGLWTEAFF.